The rows below give T cell receptor beta chains drawn from one sample of a study of beta chain features in type 1 diabetes. Clones were sequenced by immunoSEQ multiplex PCR, and TCRdb holds only the in-frame ones, with some missing. This sample has 300,000 or so clones, with roughly an eighth found just once. Sequencing input: naive CD4+ T cells from blood. Source of these receptors: a man under 40 with type 1 diabetes. The CDR3 runs from the conserved cysteine through the conserved F or W. The order of the fields is D gene, clone size, J gene, V gene, CDR3 DNA, CDR3 protein. D genes are given only for firm matches. A row's size may be missing; if present it is once, few, many or a size class.

d_call: NA; clone_size: few; j_call: TRBJ2-7; v_call: TRBV9; cdr3_nt: TGTGCCAGCAGCGGAGGCGGGACCCCTTCCGACTACGAGCAGTACTTC; cdr3_aa: CASSGGGTPSDYEQYF
d_call: TRBD1; clone_size: few; j_call: TRBJ1-4; v_call: TRBV4-3; cdr3_nt: TGCGCCAGCAGCCTCGGGACAGGGGTCGAAAAACTGTTTTTT; cdr3_aa: CASSLGTGVEKLFF
d_call: TRBD2; clone_size: few; j_call: TRBJ2-1; v_call: TRBV5-1; cdr3_nt: TGCGCCAGCAGCTCCCGACTAGCGGGGGTCAATGAGCAGTTCTTC; cdr3_aa: CASSSRLAGVNEQFF
d_call: NA; clone_size: NA; j_call: TRBJ2-7; v_call: TRBV27; cdr3_nt: TGTGCCAGCAGTTTAGGATCTACCTACGAGCGGTACTTC; cdr3_aa: CASSLGSTYERYF
d_call: NA; clone_size: NA; j_call: TRBJ1-1; v_call: TRBV18; cdr3_nt: TGTGCCAGCTCACCGCGGACAGCCCCAGTGGATACTGAAGCTTTCTTT; cdr3_aa: CASSPRTAPVDTEAFF
d_call: NA; clone_size: few; j_call: TRBJ1-3; v_call: TRBV28; cdr3_nt: TGTGCCAGCAGTTCCCCCCACCGGGAGGGAAACACCATATATTTT; cdr3_aa: CASSSPHREGNTIYF
d_call: NA; clone_size: NA; j_call: TRBJ1-2; v_call: TRBV18; cdr3_nt: TGTGCCAGCTCGGGGGGAAAGGACGCCCTCTATGGCTACACCTTC; cdr3_aa: CASSGGKDALYGYTF
d_call: NA; clone_size: NA; j_call: TRBJ2-7; v_call: TRBV7-3; cdr3_nt: TGTGCCAGCAGCTTAATAGGGGAAGGCGAGCAGTACTTC; cdr3_aa: CASSLIGEGEQYF
d_call: NA; clone_size: NA; j_call: TRBJ2-1; v_call: TRBV5-1; cdr3_nt: TGCGCCAGCAGCTTGGCCCGGGGGATACACAATGAGCAGTTCTTC; cdr3_aa: CASSLARGIHNEQFF
d_call: TRBD1; clone_size: few; j_call: TRBJ1-3; v_call: TRBV7-9; cdr3_nt: TGTGCCAGCAGCAAAGACAGGGCTGGAAACACCATATATTTT; cdr3_aa: CASSKDRAGNTIYF
d_call: NA; clone_size: few; j_call: TRBJ2-3; v_call: TRBV7-2; cdr3_nt: TGTGCCAGCAGCTTAAGGGGAAACACAGATACGCAGTATTTT; cdr3_aa: CASSLRGNTDTQYF
d_call: NA; clone_size: NA; j_call: TRBJ2-1; v_call: TRBV4-2; cdr3_nt: TGTGCCAGCAGCCCACGCTTGCTAGCAGCCTCCTCCTACAATGAGCAGTTCTTC; cdr3_aa: CASSPRLLAASSYNEQFF
d_call: NA; clone_size: NA; j_call: TRBJ1-5; v_call: TRBV28; cdr3_nt: TGTGCCATCCAGACAGGTAATAGCAATCAGCCCCAGCATTTT; cdr3_aa: CAIQTGNSNQPQHF
d_call: TRBD2; clone_size: few; j_call: TRBJ2-3; v_call: TRBV7-9; cdr3_nt: TGTGCCAGCAGCTTAGGCGGAGTTTCTAGCGGGGATACGCAGTATTTT; cdr3_aa: CASSLGGVSSGDTQYF
d_call: TRBD2; clone_size: few; j_call: TRBJ2-1; v_call: TRBV18; cdr3_nt: TGTGCCAGCTCACCACCGGCTAGCGGGAGAGCTCCTACAATGAGCAGTTTCTTC; cdr3_aa: CASSPPASGRAPTMSSFF
d_call: TRBD2; clone_size: few; j_call: TRBJ2-1; v_call: TRBV7-2; cdr3_nt: TGTGCCAGCAGCCCATTTTGGGCTAGCGGAAGCTCCTACAATGAGCAGTTCTTC; cdr3_aa: CASSPFWASGSSYNEQFF
d_call: NA; clone_size: NA; j_call: TRBJ2-1; v_call: TRBV7-9; cdr3_nt: TGTGCCAGTGACTCTCAAGGATACAATGAGCAGTTCTTC; cdr3_aa: CASDSQGYNEQFF
d_call: NA; clone_size: few; j_call: TRBJ2-1; v_call: TRBV18; cdr3_nt: TGTGCCAGCTCCCGCGGACCTAGCGATGTGCAGTTCTTC; cdr3_aa: CASSRGPSDVQFF
d_call: TRBD1; clone_size: few; j_call: TRBJ2-1; v_call: TRBV18; cdr3_nt: TGTGCCAGCTCCCGCTCGACAGGGGTTACCAATGAGCAGTTCTTC; cdr3_aa: CASSRSTGVTNEQFF
d_call: NA; clone_size: NA; j_call: TRBJ2-3; v_call: TRBV18; cdr3_nt: TGTGCCAGCTCACCCGGGATATTAGGGGATACGCAGTATTTT; cdr3_aa: CASSPGILGDTQYF
d_call: TRBD2; clone_size: few; j_call: TRBJ2-1; v_call: TRBV29-1; cdr3_nt: TGCAGCGTTGACGCCCTAGCGGGTATTTCCTACAATGAGCAGTTCTTC; cdr3_aa: CSVDALAGISYNEQFF
d_call: NA; clone_size: few; j_call: TRBJ2-4; v_call: TRBV27; cdr3_nt: TGTGCCAGCTCCCACGGCAGGGGAGACATTCAGTACTTC; cdr3_aa: CASSHGRGDIQYF
d_call: TRBD1; clone_size: NA; j_call: TRBJ2-2; v_call: TRBV7-8; cdr3_nt: TGTGCCAGCAGCTGGGACAGGGGGTACGCCGGGGAGCTGTTTTTT; cdr3_aa: CASSWDRGYAGELFF
d_call: NA; clone_size: few; j_call: TRBJ1-5; v_call: TRBV25-1; cdr3_nt: TGTGCCAGCAGTACAGGAGACAATCAGCCCCAGCATTTT; cdr3_aa: CASSTGDNQPQHF
d_call: NA; clone_size: NA; j_call: TRBJ1-2; v_call: TRBV7-2; cdr3_nt: TGTGCCAGCAGCGATTCGGTCCGGGTCTATGGCTACACCTTC; cdr3_aa: CASSDSVRVYGYTF
d_call: TRBD2; clone_size: NA; j_call: TRBJ2-5; v_call: TRBV18; cdr3_nt: TGTGCCAGCTCACCTTCGCGGGGGAACCAAGAGACCCAGTACTTC; cdr3_aa: CASSPSRGNQETQYF
d_call: NA; clone_size: NA; j_call: TRBJ2-7; v_call: TRBV9; cdr3_nt: TGTGCCAGCAGCGTTGCGGGGGCTGGGTACGAGCAGTACTTC; cdr3_aa: CASSVAGAGYEQYF
d_call: NA; clone_size: few; j_call: TRBJ2-2; v_call: TRBV11-2; cdr3_nt: TGTGCCAGCAGCTTGGGGGGTTCGAACACCGGGGAGCTGTTTTTT; cdr3_aa: CASSLGGSNTGELFF
d_call: TRBD2; clone_size: NA; j_call: TRBJ2-7; v_call: TRBV2; cdr3_nt: TGTGCCAGCAGTATGGGCGGGAGGGCCTACGAGCAGTACTTC; cdr3_aa: CASSMGGRAYEQYF
d_call: TRBD1; clone_size: few; j_call: TRBJ2-5; v_call: TRBV7-8; cdr3_nt: TGTGCCAGCAGCCGGACGGGACAGCTGGTCCAAGAGACCCAGTACTTC; cdr3_aa: CASSRTGQLVQETQYF
d_call: TRBD1; clone_size: few; j_call: TRBJ2-2; v_call: TRBV6-1; cdr3_nt: TGTGCCAGCAGGATGACAGGGAAGGCCGGGGAGCTGTTTTTT; cdr3_aa: CASRMTGKAGELFF
d_call: NA; clone_size: few; j_call: TRBJ1-4; v_call: TRBV7-9; cdr3_nt: TGTGCCAGCAGCTTACCTGTGGGTCGGACGGAGGCAACTAATGAAAAACTGTTTTTT; cdr3_aa: CASSLPVGRTEATNEKLFF